The rows below give T cell receptor beta chains drawn from one sample of a study of identical twins. TCRdb fed the 5' RACE reads into MiXCR, producing one record per CDR3 protein. There are fewer than 250,000 distinct CDR3 sequences in the sample; 6.5% to 8.5% occur only once, and just under 2% lies in the top ten. The same specimen was also included in a second study, on yellow fever vaccine responses in identical twins.

Sample: memory (CD45RO+) T cells sorted from blood. Every receptor here comes from a woman between 18 and 29 years old in good health. CDR3s include the opening cysteine and the closing phenylalanine or tryptophan. The D gene is left open where the match is weak. Expanded clones get a size class; other rows say once, few or many, or leave the size out.

cdr3_aa	cdr3_nt	d_call	v_call	j_call	clone_size
CASGSVTGGTDTQYF	TGTGCCAGCGGTTCTGTCACAGGAGGCACAGATACGCAGTATTTT	NA	TRBV27	TRBJ2-3	NA
CASSLGGTANEQFF	TGTGCCAGCAGCTTAGGAGGGACAGCTAATGAGCAGTTCTTC	TRBD1	TRBV7-2	TRBJ2-1	many
CASSQRSYTDTQYF	TGTGCCAGCAGCCAAAGGAGTTACACAGATACGCAGTATTTT	NA	TRBV14	TRBJ2-3	NA
CASRGDLNIYGYTF	TGCGCCAGCAGGGGAGACCTTAACATTTATGGCTACACCTTC	NA	TRBV5-1	TRBJ1-2	few
CASSLDDRPSYEQYF	TGTGCCAGCAGCTTGGACGACCGGCCCTCCTACGAGCAGTACTTC	NA	TRBV7-2	TRBJ2-7	NA
CSASSGPGNEQFF	TGCAGTGCTAGTAGCGGCCCCGGGAATGAGCAGTTCTTC	NA	TRBV20-1	TRBJ2-1	NA
CASSRQISYEQYF	TGTGCCAGCAGCCGACAGATCTCCTACGAGCAGTACTTC	NA	TRBV3-1	TRBJ2-7	few
CASNRQRQETQYF	TGTGCCAGCAACCGACAGCGCCAAGAGACCCAGTACTTC	NA	TRBV28	TRBJ2-5	NA
CASSKGTSGAPYNEQFF	TGTGCCAGCAGCAAGGGGACTAGCGGGGCCCCCTACAATGAGCAGTTCTTC	NA	TRBV21-1	TRBJ2-1	many
CSARDRNSGANVLTF	TGCAGTGCTCGGGACAGAAACTCTGGGGCCAACGTCCTGACTTTC	TRBD1	TRBV20-1	TRBJ2-6	NA
CASSQAASGVGAGELFF	TGCGCCAGCAGCCAAGCGGCTTCGGGGGTCGGCGCCGGGGAGCTGTTTTTT	NA	TRBV4-3	TRBJ2-2	NA